These T cell receptor beta chains were read from a single sample in a study of T cells in Graves' hyperthyroidism and ophthalmopathy. A single record per CDR3 protein comes from TCRdb applying MiXCR to the multiplex PCR reads. The sample has around 700,000 distinct CDR3 sequences; around 40% are singletons. Sequences were obtained from blood. The source of these receptors is a woman in her 40s with Graves' hyperthyroidism. Both conserved end residues are part of each CDR3. The D gene is left open where the match is weak. Expanded clones are given a class, and other clones once, few, many or no size at all.

V: TRBV6-1
size: .
D: .
J: TRBJ1-2
CDR3: CASTPSGVEGYTF
DNA: TGTGCCAGCACCCCATCGGGGGTAGAAGGCTACACCTTC

V: TRBV7-6
size: many
D: .
J: TRBJ1-5
CDR3: CASSWRAGQPQHF
DNA: TGTGCCAGCAGCTGGAGGGCCGGGCAGCCCCAGCATTTT

V: TRBV10-3
size: few
D: TRBD1
J: TRBJ2-2
CDR3: CAISESADRDGELFF
DNA: TGTGCCATCAGTGAGTCTGCGGACAGGGACGGGGAGCTGTTTTTT

V: TRBV6-1
size: few
D: .
J: TRBJ2-2
CDR3: CASSEISGELFF
DNA: TGTGCCAGCAGTGAAATCTCGGGGGAGCTGTTTTTT

V: TRBV2
size: .
D: .
J: TRBJ1-2
CDR3: CASSLRPGYGYTF
DNA: TGTGCCAGCAGTTTACGACCGGGCTATGGCTACACCTTC

V: TRBV7-8
size: many
D: .
J: TRBJ2-7
CDR3: CASSLTGRDYEQYF
DNA: TGTGCCAGCAGCTTAACGGGCAGGGACTACGAGCAGTACTTC

V: TRBV10-3
size: few
D: .
J: TRBJ1-5
CDR3: CAITGGEDQPQHF
DNA: TGTGCCATCACTGGAGGGGAAGATCAGCCCCAGCATTTT

V: TRBV9
size: .
D: TRBD2
J: TRBJ2-2
CDR3: CASSHPGLAGPGELFF
DNA: TGTGCCAGCAGTCATCCGGGACTAGCGGGTCCTGGGGAGCTGTTTTTT

V: TRBV7-8
size: many
D: TRBD1
J: TRBJ1-5
CDR3: CASSLGGTAYQPQHF
DNA: TGTGCCAGCAGCTTAGGCGGGACAGCATATCAGCCCCAGCATTTT

V: TRBV20-1
size: many
D: TRBD1
J: TRBJ2-7
CDR3: CSARDRHSYEQYF
DNA: TGCAGTGCTAGGGACAGGCATTCCTACGAGCAGTACTTC

V: TRBV7-9
size: .
D: TRBD1
J: TRBJ2-7
CDR3: CASSQDRETDTQYF
DNA: TGTGCCAGCAGCCAGGACAGGGAGACAGATACGCAGTACTTC

V: TRBV29-1
size: many
D: .
J: TRBJ2-3
CDR3: CSVYPPGGADTQYF
DNA: TGCAGCGTCTACCCGCCGGGCGGTGCAGATACGCAGTATTTT

V: TRBV7-2
size: many
D: .
J: TRBJ1-2
CDR3: CASSSVSSTLGGYTF
DNA: TGTGCCAGCAGCTCTGTAAGCAGTACGTTGGGAGGCTACACCTTC

V: TRBV6-6
size: few
D: TRBD1
J: TRBJ1-1
CDR3: CASGATGQKMNTEAFF
DNA: TGTGCCAGCGGTGCTACGGGACAGAAGATGAACACTGAAGCTTTCTTT

V: TRBV7-9
size: .
D: .
J: TRBJ1-2
CDR3: CASDTGSYGYTF
DNA: TGTGCCAGCGACACAGGGTCCTATGGCTACACCTTC

V: TRBV10-3
size: many
D: .
J: TRBJ1-5
CDR3: CAISQGTIQPQHF
DNA: TGTGCCATCAGTCAGGGAACCATTCAGCCCCAGCATTTT

V: TRBV12-3/TRBV12-4
size: many
D: .
J: TRBJ2-7
CDR3: CASSSRSREQYF
DNA: TGTGCCAGCAGTTCACGGTCGAGGGAGCAGTACTTC

V: TRBV7-2
size: .
D: .
J: TRBJ1-6
CDR3: CAWSPQGTENSPLHF
DNA: TGTGCCTGGAGTCCCCAGGGGACCGAGAATTCACCCCTCCACTTT

V: TRBV10-3
size: many
D: .
J: TRBJ2-7
CDR3: CAISDRDEQYF
DNA: TGTGCCATCAGTGATCGGGACGAGCAGTACTTC

V: TRBV2
size: many
D: .
J: TRBJ1-6
CDR3: CASSPDGGRDSPLHF
DNA: TGTGCCAGCAGCCCTGACGGGGGCAGGGATTCACCCCTCCACTTT

V: TRBV29-1
size: few
D: TRBD1
J: TRBJ1-2
CDR3: CSVEIRDRGYGYTF
DNA: TGCAGCGTTGAAATCCGGGACAGGGGTTATGGCTACACCTTC

V: TRBV7-2
size: many
D: TRBD1
J: TRBJ1-2
CDR3: CASSSTRDRGYGYTF
DNA: TGTGCCAGCAGCTCGACCCGGGACAGGGGCTATGGCTACACCTTC

V: TRBV12-3/TRBV12-4
size: few
D: TRBD2
J: TRBJ2-7
CDR3: CASSLGLAGVGEQYF
DNA: TGTGCCAGCAGTTTAGGGCTTGCGGGAGTAGGCGAGCAGTACTTC

V: TRBV2
size: .
D: .
J: TRBJ1-2
CDR3: CASSEGGASRAYGYTF
DNA: TGTGCCAGCAGTGAGGGAGGGGCCTCGAGGGCTTATGGCTACACCTTC

V: TRBV20-1
size: .
D: TRBD1
J: TRBJ1-5
CDR3: CSAGQGARTQHF
DNA: TGCAGTGCTGGACAGGGGGCACGGACCCAGCATTTT

V: TRBV29-1
size: many
D: .
J: TRBJ1-1
CDR3: CSVVVAGSEAFF
DNA: TGCAGCGTTGTTGTCGCAGGCTCTGAAGCTTTCTTT

V: TRBV2
size: .
D: TRBD2
J: TRBJ2-4
CDR3: CASLYAGEKGYIQYF
DNA: TGTGCCAGCCTCTATGCGGGGGAAAAGGGATACATTCAGTACTTC

V: TRBV5-1
size: .
D: .
J: TRBJ1-1
CDR3: CASRREYTEAFF
DNA: TGCGCCAGCCGACGGGAGTATACTGAAGCTTTCTTT

V: TRBV2
size: .
D: .
J: TRBJ1-5
CDR3: CASSFSGLGVGKPQHF
DNA: TGTGCCAGCAGTTTTTCCGGTCTAGGGGTGGGAAAGCCCCAGCATTTT

V: TRBV20-1
size: many
D: TRBD2
J: TRBJ2-5
CDR3: CSASGGAGRVETQYF
DNA: TGCAGTGCTTCGGGGGGAGCGGGACGGGTAGAGACCCAGTACTTC

V: TRBV9
size: many
D: .
J: TRBJ1-2
CDR3: CASSVGSGSYGYTF
DNA: TGTGCCAGCAGCGTAGGAAGCGGTTCCTATGGCTACACCTTC

V: TRBV6-6
size: .
D: .
J: TRBJ2-6
CDR3: CASSGHGFLPGANVLTF
DNA: TGTGCCAGCAGTGGCCACGGCTTCTTGCCTGGGGCCAACGTCCTGACTTTC

V: TRBV5-5
size: .
D: TRBD1
J: TRBJ1-3
CDR3: CASSFWDSSGNTIYF
DNA: TGTGCCAGCAGCTTCTGGGACAGCTCTGGAAACACCATATATTTT

V: TRBV15
size: many
D: .
J: TRBJ2-2
CDR3: CATSRDLARAEGELFF
DNA: TGTGCCACCAGCAGAGACCTCGCCAGGGCCGAGGGGGAGCTGTTTTTT

V: TRBV10-3
size: many
D: TRBD1
J: TRBJ2-7
CDR3: CAITNGQGEQYF
DNA: TGTGCCATCACTAACGGACAGGGCGAGCAGTACTTC

V: TRBV20-1
size: .
D: .
J: TRBJ2-5
CDR3: CSYYLQETQYF
DNA: TGCAGTTACTACCTCCAAGAGACCCAGTACTTC

V: TRBV7-2
size: many
D: .
J: TRBJ2-7
CDR3: CASSLYRATYEQYF
DNA: TGTGCCAGCAGCTTATATAGGGCTACCTACGAGCAGTACTTC

V: TRBV2
size: few
D: TRBD1
J: TRBJ1-5
CDR3: CASSDEAGGSLSLGNQPQHF
DNA: TGTGCCAGCAGTGATGAGGCAGGGGGCAGTTTGTCTCTTGGCAATCAGCCCCAGCATTTT

V: TRBV10-3
size: .
D: TRBD1
J: TRBJ2-2
CDR3: CASSESLAGGVELFF
DNA: TGTGCCAGCAGTGAGTCGTTGGCAGGGGGCGTGGAGCTGTTTTTT

V: TRBV19
size: .
D: .
J: TRBJ1-4
CDR3: CASRLGPINEKLFF
DNA: TGTGCCAGTAGATTGGGTCCGATTAATGAAAAACTGTTTTTT

V: TRBV10-3
size: .
D: .
J: TRBJ2-6
CDR3: CASSSPQVSGANVLTF
DNA: TGTGCCAGCAGTTCACCTCAAGTCTCTGGGGCCAACGTCCTGACTTTC

V: TRBV6-1
size: few
D: TRBD1
J: TRBJ1-2
CDR3: CASSSPTGEGYTF
DNA: TGTGCCAGCAGCTCCCCCACAGGGGAGGGCTACACCTTC

V: TRBV12-3/TRBV12-4
size: few
D: .
J: TRBJ1-5
CDR3: CASSFRINQPQHF
DNA: TGTGCCAGCAGTTTCCGGATCAATCAGCCCCAGCATTTT

V: TRBV7-9
size: .
D: .
J: TRBJ2-2
CDR3: CASSLFRSNTGELFF
DNA: TGTGCCAGCAGCTTATTCCGGTCGAACACCGGGGAGCTGTTTTTT

V: TRBV29-1
size: .
D: TRBD1
J: TRBJ1-5
CDR3: CSVDRGQLETQHF
DNA: TGCAGCGTTGACAGGGGGCAGCTGGAGACCCAGCATTTT

V: TRBV7-4
size: .
D: .
J: TRBJ1-1
CDR3: CASSVNHGDSEAFF
DNA: TGTGCCAGCAGCGTTAACCACGGGGACTCTGAAGCTTTCTTT

V: TRBV7-9
size: many
D: .
J: TRBJ1-1
CDR3: CASSLPGTKSTEAFF
DNA: TGTGCCAGCAGCTTACCCGGGACAAAGAGCACTGAAGCTTTCTTT

V: TRBV14
size: many
D: .
J: TRBJ1-1
CDR3: CASSQAFSVRAEAFF
DNA: TGTGCCAGCAGCCAAGCATTTAGCGTGAGGGCTGAAGCTTTCTTT

V: TRBV6-1
size: .
D: .
J: TRBJ1-2
CDR3: CASRNGGGNYGYTF
DNA: TGTGCCAGCAGGAATGGGGGCGGGAACTATGGCTACACCTTC

V: TRBV9
size: few
D: TRBD2
J: TRBJ2-5
CDR3: CASSVGTSGLQETQYF
DNA: TGTGCCAGCAGCGTAGGGACTAGCGGGCTCCAAGAGACCCAGTACTTC

V: TRBV10-2
size: .
D: .
J: TRBJ1-1
CDR3: CASSPLDSMSTEAFF
DNA: TGTGCCAGCTCACCCCTGGACAGCATGAGCACTGAAGCTTTCTTT

V: TRBV29-1
size: many
D: .
J: TRBJ1-2
CDR3: CSVRGDWYGYTF
DNA: TGCAGCGTAAGAGGGGACTGGTATGGCTACACCTTC

V: TRBV10-1
size: .
D: TRBD2
J: TRBJ2-7
CDR3: CASSEEGTTDEQYF
DNA: TGCGCCAGCAGTGAGGAGGGGACTACCGATGAGCAGTACTTC

V: TRBV19
size: many
D: .
J: TRBJ1-6
CDR3: CASSPGTLNSPLHF
DNA: TGTGCCAGTAGTCCCGGGACGCTAAATTCACCCCTCCACTTT

V: TRBV10-3
size: once
D: .
J: TRBJ2-5
CDR3: CAISYAHGKETQYF
DNA: TGTGCCATCAGTTACGCGCACGGGAAGGAGACCCAGTACTTC

V: TRBV6-6
size: .
D: TRBD1
J: TRBJ1-1
CDR3: CASGRDRFNTEVFF
DNA: TGTGCCAGCGGCCGGGACAGGTTTAACACTGAAGTTTTCTTT

V: TRBV20-1
size: many
D: .
J: TRBJ1-4
CDR3: CSAPSRKCEKLFF
DNA: TGCAGTGCCCCTTCCCGGAAGTGTGAAAAACTGTTTTTT